Reported below is one T cell receptor beta chain. In the original analysis: Estimation of nucleated cell counts was performed using reference gene primer amplification. The table came from immunoSEQ multiplex PCR; TCRdb's copy has only in-frame clones and leaves some out. For V, J and clone size, that table is used; D and trimming come from the DNA. The sample lists 200,000 to 250,000 clones, around 92% seen once, with 1% to 1.5% in the top ten. The entry originates in a study of blood T cell repertoires in COVID-19. The wider study: Acute and convalescent COVID-19 samples came from the United States, Italy and Spain. Sources were T cells, B-cell-depleted T cells, or PBMCs; the material itself was cDNA or gDNA.

Trimming pared 3 bases from V and 4 bases from J, leaving 13 bases between. The CDR3 runs 15 residues. The V gene's germline CDR1 is LGHDT and CDR2 YNNKEL (reference sequence). J is TRBJ1-3 and V is TRBV3-1 (or the pseudogene TRBV3-2); the D gene is possibly TRBD1 (6 bases). The receptor comes from a man younger than 45 with acute or convalescent COVID-19. Source material: peripheral blood. This CDR3 reads CASSHEGQRGNTIYF. The CDR3, as DNA: TGTGCCAGCAGCCATGAAGGACAGCGGGGAAACACCATATATTTT.